This T cell receptor beta chain was recovered during a study of T cell responses to AZD1222 COVID-19 vaccine. V shed 0 bases and J shed 0 bases, with 12 bases lying between them. This CDR3 spans 16 amino acids. Germline V gene data show CDR1 as LNHNV and CDR2 as YYDKDF (reference sequence). Produced via immunoSEQ multiplex PCR; TCRdb's table is partial and in-frame only. The sample includes 150,000 to 200,000 clones, 94% of them seen just once. The sample here was peripheral blood, taken on day 0 of AZD1222 vaccination. The receptor comes from an adult in good health. The chain couples TRBV15 to TRBJ2-7; D may be TRBD2 (6 bases). CDR3 sequence (DNA): TGTGCCACCAGCAGAGAGGGACTTAGGGGCTCCTACGAGCAGTACTTC. Its translation is CATSREGLRGSYEQYF.